This section outlines one T cell receptor (beta chain) sequence together with its context. Its antigen is as yet unknown. The sample originates from a study of cytomegalovirus exposure and HLA in healthy donors. Study-level results: Presence/absence analyses assumed roughly uniform sequencing depth across donors, which may not hold.

Primers: 60 Vbeta forward and 13 Jbeta reverse. The method was immunoSEQ multiplex PCR; TCRdb's version includes in-frame clones alone and lacks a portion of them. The table shows about 220,000 clones, with 60% to 80% occurring only once. The V gene's germline CDR1 is LNHDA and CDR2 SQIVND (reference sequence). The CDR3 spans 13 residues. The V end was cut by 4 bases, the J end by 3 bases, with 9 bases between. The receptor was isolated from a male donor in good health and CMV-seronegative. The chain carries TRBV19 and TRBJ1-1; D ambiguous. The specimen was PBMCs. DNA for the CDR3: TGTGCCAGTAGTAGGAGATCCCACACTGAAGCTTTCTTT. Amino acids: CASSRRSHTEAFF.